This T cell receptor (beta chain) was obtained from a study of blood T cell repertoires in COVID-19 (dated by TCRdb to 2020 to 2021). The study in broad terms: Collaborator samples came from the United States, Italy and Spain and covered acute and convalescent phases of COVID-19. Sample metadata almost always included a de-identified subject ID, COVID-19 status, age in years and sex. Where HLA class I and class II types were available, the types were taken from metadata supplied by the sample provider, not from assay-based typing. The material from the prospective study consisted of cDNA or gDNA derived from T cells, B-cell-depleted T cells, or PBMCs. The repertoires were released in a freely available public database intended as a resource for research on the immune response to SARS-CoV-2. The dataset comprised deeply sampled blood TCRbeta repertoires from subjects exposed to, actively infected with, or recovered from COVID-19. The samples were drawn from two sources: the first 160 participants of the ongoing ImmuneRACE study, and approximately 1,300 subjects contributed by 6 global collaborators. General study outcomes and caveats: Clinical and demographic metadata were provided uncurated, with the amount varying by source and participant.

As concerns this clone: This clone's antigen is unknown. No base quality values were provided; no much bigger clone lies one nucleotide off.

TCRbeta CDR3 regions were amplified from genomic DNA using the immunoSEQ Assay, a bias-controlled multiplex PCR. The published analysis was carried out like this. Nucleated cell counts per sample were estimated from amplification of reference gene primers within the assay. Sequence reads were collapsed and filtered to measure the absolute abundance of every unique TCRbeta CDR3 rearrangement. For each sample, productive Simpson clonality was calculated by taking the square root of Simpson's diversity index across productive rearrangements. Here the immuneACCESS table is served through TCRdb, limited to in-frame sequences with V and J called. Missing clones are a known gap in these copies; in checked studies unresolved V genes cover under half, and the rest lacks a known reason. V and J calls and clone size are as listed in that table; D and trimming were resolved from the DNA. The sample records about 310,000 clones, around 91% of which are singletons. The top ten hold approximately 8.8% of the sample.

Enrolling through a virtual design, the prospective study's participants ranged in age from roughly 18 to 95 years and lived across approximately 25 United States geographic areas. Cohort assignment in the prospective study relied on participant-reported clinical history from a screening survey and a study questionnaire. ImmuneRACE Cohort 3 recovered participants were defined by two consecutive negative NP/OP PCR tests, healthcare professional clearance, or symptom resolution. Each participant in the prospective study had whole blood, serum and a nasopharyngeal or oropharyngeal swab collected by mobile phlebotomists. Participants in the prospective study had the option to provide additional blood draws and questionnaires over an approximately two-month period. Before DNA extraction, blood samples from the prospective study were shipped at room temperature or frozen. This receptor was obtained from a woman in her thirties or forties who had recovered from COVID-19. The sample taken for sequencing was PBMCs or T cells enriched from blood (not recorded which).

The DNA is as follows: TGTGCCAGCAGTTACTCGACAGGGACCTATGGCTACACCTTC. Its translation reads: CASSYSTGTYGYTF. The sequence joins TRBV6-5 to TRBJ1-2; 7 bases in the junction line up with TRBD1. Spanning cysteine to phenylalanine, the CDR3 consists of 14 amino acids. Only the CDR3 portion is preserved as DNA: 42 bases, with reading frame beginning at the first base. Compared with germline, V lacks 0 bases and J lacks 4 bases; bases without a gene match: 2. CDR1 MNHEY and CDR2 SVGAGI are derived from the germline V gene.